Listed below are T cell receptor beta chains from one sample, sequenced in a study of blood T cell repertoires in COVID-19. Profiled with immunoSEQ multiplex PCR; TCRdb holds only in-frame clones, not every one. The sample comprises 150,000 to 180,000 clones, approximately 85% of which are singletons, and roughly 0.6% rests with the top ten. Sequenced material: peripheral blood. The receptors were gathered from a man in his sixties with COVID-19, enrolled during active disease. The CDR3 runs from the conserved cysteine through the conserved F or W. The D gene is left open where the match is weak. Part of the rows lack a size; the others show once, few, many or a class for expanded clones.

>.|TRBV7-9|TRBJ1-2|.
TGTGCCAGCAGCCCGTGGATAGACAGCATTGAGGGCTACACCTTC
CASSPWIDSIEGYTF
>.|TRBV4-1|TRBJ1-5|once
TGCGCCAGCAGCCAAGTTCCATTCCAGGGGCGGAATCAGCCCCAGCATTTT
CASSQVPFQGRNQPQHF
>TRBD1|TRBV7-2|TRBJ1-3|few
TGTGCCAGCAGCTTAGACGTGTGGGGCAGGGGGGACGGAAACACCATATATTTT
CASSLDVWGRGDGNTIYF
>.|TRBV12-3/TRBV12-4|TRBJ2-1|once
TGTGCCAGCACCTCCGGGAGTAACAATGAGCAGTTCTTC
CASTSGSNNEQFF
>.|TRBV14|TRBJ2-1|.
TGTGCCAGCAGTCTAGTATACAATGAGCAGTTCTTC
CASSLVYNEQFF
>.|TRBV11-3|TRBJ1-2|.
TGTGCCAGCAGCTTAGAACGGCTTACCTACGCGGGGAATGGCTACACCTTC
CASSLERLTYAGNGYTF
>TRBD1|TRBV18|TRBJ2-7|.
TGTGCCAGCTCACCATTACAGGGGGCTTCTAACTACGAGCAGTACTTC
CASSPLQGASNYEQYF
>TRBD2|TRBV28|TRBJ2-1|.
TGTGCCAGCATTCAGACTAGCGGGGGATACAATGAGCAGTTCTTC
CASIQTSGGYNEQFF
>TRBD1|TRBV10-2|TRBJ1-4|.
TGCGCCAGCAGTGGTGGGGACAGGGGGCATGAAAAACTGTTTTTT
CASSGGDRGHEKLFF
>TRBD1|TRBV5-1|TRBJ2-1|.
TGCGCCAGCAGCTCCCGGACAGGGAATTACAATGAGCAGTTCTTC
CASSSRTGNYNEQFF
>TRBD2|TRBV6-2/TRBV6-3|TRBJ2-1|.
TGTGCCAGCAGTGGGGGACTAGCGGTTTACAATGAGCAGTTCTTC
CASSGGLAVYNEQFF
>TRBD2|TRBV9|TRBJ2-3|once
TGTGCCAGCAGCGTAGAGTCTAGCGGGCGAGGGGGTACGCAGTATTTT
CASSVESSGRGGTQYF
>.|TRBV29-1|TRBJ2-5|.
TGCAGCGTTGAAGGCCAGGCACAAGAGACCCAGTACTTC
CSVEGQAQETQYF
>.|TRBV19|TRBJ1-5|.
TGTGCCAGTAGTATACTGGTGGGCAGTCAGCCCCAGCATTTT
CASSILVGSQPQHF
>TRBD1|TRBV7-9|TRBJ1-2|once
TGTGCCAGCAGCGTAAGACAGGGAGCTAACTATGGCTACACCTTC
CASSVRQGANYGYTF
>.|TRBV18|TRBJ1-4|.
TGTGCCAGCTCACCACCGGGGGCGAGCGGTGAAAAACTGTTTTTT
CASSPPGASGEKLFF
>.|TRBV28|TRBJ2-1|.
TGTGCCAGCAGTCGCCTAAATGAGCAGTTCTTC
CASSRLNEQFF
>TRBD1|TRBV29-1|TRBJ2-1|.
TGCAGCGTTGATTTAGGGGGCGCACATGAGCAGTTCTTC
CSVDLGGAHEQFF
>TRBD1|TRBV6-2/TRBV6-3|TRBJ2-5|.
TGTGCCAGCAGTCACCCTGGGACAGGGGGAGAGACCCAGTACTTC
CASSHPGTGGETQYF
>TRBD2|TRBV7-9|TRBJ2-1|few
TGTGCCAGCATTTACGGGACTAGCGTTTTCGATGAGCAGTTCTTC
CASIYGTSVFDEQFF
>.|TRBV28|TRBJ1-4|.
TGTGCCAGCAGTTCAGGGACTGGTAATGAAAAACTGTTTTTT
CASSSGTGNEKLFF
>TRBD1|TRBV23-1|TRBJ1-6|.
TGCGCCAGCAGTCAACGGACAGGGGCTATCTCCTATAATTCACCCCTCCACTTT
CASSQRTGAISYNSPLHF
>.|TRBV29-1|TRBJ2-1|.
TGCAGCGTTGAACCCACGAGCTCCTACAATGAGCAGTTCTTC
CSVEPTSSYNEQFF
>.|TRBV3-1/TRBV3-2|TRBJ1-6|.
TGTGCCAGCAGCCAAGTTTCGTCTTCACCCCTCCACTTT
CASSQVSSSPLHF
>.|TRBV27|TRBJ1-6|.
TGTGCCAGCAGTCCCGCCCTTCGGGATTCACCCCTCCACTTT
CASSPALRDSPLHF
>.|TRBV18|TRBJ1-1|once
TGTGCCAGCTCACCCCAGGGTGAAGCTTTCTTT
CASSPQGEAFF
>.|TRBV4-1|TRBJ1-1|.
TGCGCCAGCAGCCCTTCAAGGTTCGGGATTCAGGACACTGAAGCTTTCTTT
CASSPSRFGIQDTEAFF
>.|TRBV6-5|TRBJ2-3|.
TGTGCCACACGCGGTAACGTCGCAGGCACAGATACGCAGTATTTT
CATRGNVAGTDTQYF
>.|TRBV11-3|TRBJ2-5|few
TGTGCCAGCAGCGGGTGGGGCGGGGTACAAGAGACCCAGTACTTC
CASSGWGGVQETQYF